This TCR beta chain was captured in a study of cytomegalovirus exposure and HLA in healthy donors. Study as a whole: Earlier, approximately 110 million unique TCR beta sequences were recovered from approximately 180 million T cells by an analysis. Study conclusions and caveats: One variant, a missense change in DCLRE1C, was linked in a later analysis to TCR beta V- and J-gene trimming.

Germline loops: CDR1 ENHRY, CDR2 SYGVKD. The CDR3 totals 13 residues. The V gene lost 2 bases and the J gene lost 7 bases, with 6 bases spanning the gap. Comments on this clone: The antigen is not known.

PCR was performed using 60 Vbeta and 13 Jbeta primers. Assay used: immunoSEQ multiplex PCR; TCRdb lists only in-frame clones, some missing. The table lists 160,000 or so clones, around 82% of them singletons, with over 8.5% in the top ten. The sequenced sample was PBMCs. The V gene is TRBV10-3, the J gene TRBJ1-6, with D unresolved. The origin of this receptor is a man between 50 and 59 years old in good health and CMV-seropositive. CDR3 in amino acids: CAISEGLNSPLHF. For the CDR3, the DNA is TGTGCCATCAGTGAGGGCTTGAATTCACCCCTCCACTTT.